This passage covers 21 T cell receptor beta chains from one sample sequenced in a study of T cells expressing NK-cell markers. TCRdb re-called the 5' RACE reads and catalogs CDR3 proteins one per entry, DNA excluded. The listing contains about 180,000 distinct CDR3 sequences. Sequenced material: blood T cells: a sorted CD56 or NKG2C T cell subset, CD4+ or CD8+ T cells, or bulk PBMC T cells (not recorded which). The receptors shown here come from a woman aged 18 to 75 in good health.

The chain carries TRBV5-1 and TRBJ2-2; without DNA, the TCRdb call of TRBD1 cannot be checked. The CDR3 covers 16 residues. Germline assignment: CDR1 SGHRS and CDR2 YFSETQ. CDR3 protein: CASSLGGRPGTGELFF.

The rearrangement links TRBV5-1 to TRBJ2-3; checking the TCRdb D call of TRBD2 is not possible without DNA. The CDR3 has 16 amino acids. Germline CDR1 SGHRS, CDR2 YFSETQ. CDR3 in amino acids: CASSFLGEGTTDTQYF.

The CDR3 here is CASSSERTDTQYF. The rearrangement joins TRBV2 to TRBJ2-3. The CDR3 loop spans 13 amino acids. CDR1 and CDR2 from the germline V gene are SNHLY and FYNNEI.

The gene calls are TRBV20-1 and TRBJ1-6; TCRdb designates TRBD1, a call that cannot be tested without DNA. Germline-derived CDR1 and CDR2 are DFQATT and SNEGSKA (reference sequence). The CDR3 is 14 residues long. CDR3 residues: CSASRDRVDSPLHF.

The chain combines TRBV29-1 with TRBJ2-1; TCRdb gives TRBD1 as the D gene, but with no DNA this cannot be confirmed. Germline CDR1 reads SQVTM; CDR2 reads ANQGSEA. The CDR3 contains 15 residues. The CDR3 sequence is CSINRGHPSYNEQFF.

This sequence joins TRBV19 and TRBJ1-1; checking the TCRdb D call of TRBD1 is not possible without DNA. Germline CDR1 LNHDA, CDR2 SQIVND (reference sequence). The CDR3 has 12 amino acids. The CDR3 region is CASSIPPSEAFF.

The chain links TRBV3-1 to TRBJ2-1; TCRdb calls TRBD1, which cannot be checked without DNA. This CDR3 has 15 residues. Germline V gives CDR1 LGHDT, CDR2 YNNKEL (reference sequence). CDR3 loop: CASSDRDRGRYEQFF.

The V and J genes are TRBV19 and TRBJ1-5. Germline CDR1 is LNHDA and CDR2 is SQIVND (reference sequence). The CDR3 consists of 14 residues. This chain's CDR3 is CARSAVGSNQPQHF.

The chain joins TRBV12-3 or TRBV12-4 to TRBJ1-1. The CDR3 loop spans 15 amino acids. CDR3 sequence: CASSPRVQANTEAFF.

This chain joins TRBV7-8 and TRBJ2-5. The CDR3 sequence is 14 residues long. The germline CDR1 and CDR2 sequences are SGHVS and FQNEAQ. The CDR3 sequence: CASSLRSMGETQYF.

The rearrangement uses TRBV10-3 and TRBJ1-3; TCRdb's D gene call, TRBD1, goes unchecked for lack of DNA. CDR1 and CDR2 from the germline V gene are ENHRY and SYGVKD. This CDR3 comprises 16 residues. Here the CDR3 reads CAISERQGSAGNTIYF.

Here the CDR3 reads CASSFLDTRYEQYF. The chain is built from TRBV7-2 and TRBJ2-7; TCRdb reports TRBD1, a call that lacks DNA to check it against. The V gene's germline CDR1 is SGHTA and CDR2 FQGNSA. The CDR3 runs to 14 residues.

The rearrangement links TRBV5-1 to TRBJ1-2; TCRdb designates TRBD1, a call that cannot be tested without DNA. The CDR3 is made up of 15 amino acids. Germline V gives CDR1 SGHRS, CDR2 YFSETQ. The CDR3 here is CASSFPGTDYYGYTF.

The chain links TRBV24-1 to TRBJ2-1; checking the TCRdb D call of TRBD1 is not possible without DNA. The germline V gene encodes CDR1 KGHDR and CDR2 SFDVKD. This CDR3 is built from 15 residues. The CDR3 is CATSDPRRATNEQFF.

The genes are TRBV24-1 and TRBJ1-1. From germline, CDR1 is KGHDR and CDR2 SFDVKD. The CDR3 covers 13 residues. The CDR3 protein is CATSDGLNTEAFF.

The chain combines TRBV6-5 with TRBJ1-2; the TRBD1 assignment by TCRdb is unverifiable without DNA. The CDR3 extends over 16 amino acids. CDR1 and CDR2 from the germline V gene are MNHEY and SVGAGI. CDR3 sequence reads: CASSYSGQGYNYGYTF.

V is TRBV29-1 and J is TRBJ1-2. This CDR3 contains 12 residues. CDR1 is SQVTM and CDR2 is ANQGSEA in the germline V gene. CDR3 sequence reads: CSVEDRIYGYTF.

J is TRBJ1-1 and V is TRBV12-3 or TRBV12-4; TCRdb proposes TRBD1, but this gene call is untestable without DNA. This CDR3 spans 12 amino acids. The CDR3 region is CASFQGGTEAFF.

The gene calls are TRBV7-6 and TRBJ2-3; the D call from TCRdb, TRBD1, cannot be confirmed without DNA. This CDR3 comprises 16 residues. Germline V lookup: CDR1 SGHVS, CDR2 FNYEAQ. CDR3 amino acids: CASSVSGGARTDTQYF.

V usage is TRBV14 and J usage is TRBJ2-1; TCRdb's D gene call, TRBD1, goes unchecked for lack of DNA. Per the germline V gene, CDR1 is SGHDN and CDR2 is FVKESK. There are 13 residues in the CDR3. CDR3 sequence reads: CASSQDVGGEQFF.

CDR3 sequence reads: CASSSGALGEAFF. V gene TRBV5-1 combines with J gene TRBJ1-1; lacking DNA, the TRBD1 call made by TCRdb goes unchecked. CDR3 size: 13 residues. In germline, CDR1 is SGHRS, CDR2 YFSETQ.